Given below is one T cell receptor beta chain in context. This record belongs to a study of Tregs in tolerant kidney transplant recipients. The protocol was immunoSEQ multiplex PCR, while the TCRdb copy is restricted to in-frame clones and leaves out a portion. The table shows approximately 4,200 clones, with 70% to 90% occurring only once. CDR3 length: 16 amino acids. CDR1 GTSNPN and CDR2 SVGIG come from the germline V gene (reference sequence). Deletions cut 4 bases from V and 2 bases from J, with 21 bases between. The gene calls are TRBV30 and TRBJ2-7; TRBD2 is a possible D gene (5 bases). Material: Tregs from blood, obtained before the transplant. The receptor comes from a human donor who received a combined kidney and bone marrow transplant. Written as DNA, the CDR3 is TGTGCCTGGAAAGGCGTCCGGGGTCCCGGTCCCTACGAGCAGTACTTC. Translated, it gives CAWKGVRGPGPYEQYF.